Listed below are T cell receptor beta chains from one sample, sequenced in a study of cytomegalovirus exposure and HLA in healthy donors. This table comes from immunoSEQ multiplex PCR, and its TCRdb copy is limited to in-frame clones, with some not included. The repertoire holds more than 60,000 clones, with around three quarters as singletons. The sample taken for sequencing was PBMCs. These receptors were taken from a woman aged 25-40 years in good health and CMV-seronegative. The CDR3 runs from the conserved cysteine through the conserved F or W. D genes are given only for firm matches. Some rows mark clone size as missing; the rest say once, few, many or name a class of expanded clone.

D	V	J	size	CDR3	DNA
TRBD1	TRBV5-1	TRBJ2-2	-	CASSTPGQGEGTGELFF	TGCGCCAGCAGCACGCCGGGACAGGGGGAAGGGACCGGGGAGCTGTTTTTT
TRBD2	TRBV5-1	TRBJ2-1	-	CASSALAGGPNYNEQFF	TGCGCCAGCAGCGCCCTAGCGGGGGGCCCTAACTACAATGAGCAGTTCTTC
-	TRBV25-1	TRBJ2-7	once	CASSGRSHLYYEQYF	TGTGCCAGCAGTGGTCGTTCCCACCTATACTACGAGCAGTACTTC
-	TRBV6-1	TRBJ2-7	-	CASSEAFGSYEQYF	TGTGCCAGCAGTGAAGCGTTCGGGTCCTACGAGCAGTACTTC
TRBD1	TRBV19	TRBJ1-6	-	CASRRQGAESPLHF	TGTGCCAGCCGACGACAGGGGGCGGAGTCACCCCTCCACTTT
-	TRBV30	TRBJ1-4	-	CAWSGVGWGRETNEKLFF	TGTGCCTGGAGTGGCGTCGGTTGGGGGAGGGAAACTAATGAAAAACTGTTTTTT
-	TRBV11-2	TRBJ1-6	-	CASTSTQGSFNSPLHF	TGTGCCAGCACCTCCACCCAGGGGTCCTTTAATTCACCCCTCCACTTT
TRBD1	TRBV25-1	TRBJ2-5	few	CASSEGGQWTQYF	TGTGCCAGCAGTGAAGGGGGACAGTGGACCCAGTACTTC
-	TRBV9	TRBJ1-6	-	CASSPGPRASPNSPLHF	TGTGCCAGCAGCCCAGGCCCCAGGGCCTCCCCGAATTCACCCCTCCACTTT
-	TRBV19	TRBJ1-2	-	CASSLAEPGQGYGYTF	TGTGCCAGTAGTCTTGCTGAGCCGGGACAAGGTTATGGCTACACCTTC
TRBD1	TRBV9	TRBJ2-7	-	CASSGEGQGTYEQYF	TGTGCCAGCAGCGGAGAGGGACAGGGGACCTACGAGCAGTACTTC
-	TRBV7-9	TRBJ2-5	-	CASSLASGTLQETQYF	TGTGCCAGCAGCTTAGCATCCGGGACTCTCCAAGAGACCCAGTACTTC
-	TRBV2	TRBJ2-3	few	CASSEGQRADTQYF	TGTGCCAGCAGTGAGGGGCAAAGGGCAGATACGCAGTATTTT
-	TRBV6-5	TRBJ2-1	-	CASSYSGLDGGNEQFF	TGTGCCAGCAGTTACTCAGGCCTAGACGGCGGCAATGAGCAGTTCTTC